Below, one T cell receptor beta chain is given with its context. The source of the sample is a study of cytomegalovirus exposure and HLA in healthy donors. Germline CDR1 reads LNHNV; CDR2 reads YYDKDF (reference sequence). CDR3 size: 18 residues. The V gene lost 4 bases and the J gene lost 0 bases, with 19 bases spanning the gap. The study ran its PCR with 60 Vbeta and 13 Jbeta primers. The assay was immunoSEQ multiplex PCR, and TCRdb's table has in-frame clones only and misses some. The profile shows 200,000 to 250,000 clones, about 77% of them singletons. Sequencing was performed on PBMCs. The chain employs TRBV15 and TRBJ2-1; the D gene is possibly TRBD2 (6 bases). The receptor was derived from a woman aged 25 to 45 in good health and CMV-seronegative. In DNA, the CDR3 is TGTGCCACCAGCACAGCCGAGCGGGCGTTCCTCTCCTACAATGAGCAGTTCTTC. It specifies CATSTAERAFLSYNEQFF.